These T cell receptor beta chains were read from a single sample in a study of shared clonotypes between healthy human individuals. Measured with immunoSEQ multiplex PCR; TCRdb has only the in-frame clones, and not every one. The data hold about 800,000 clones, with 90% to 97% observed a single time. The sample comprised naive CD8+ T cells sorted from blood. These receptors all stem from a man aged 30 to 39 in good health. Both conserved end residues are part of each CDR3. The D gene is left open where the match is weak. Where a row states a size, it is once, few, many or the class of an expanded clone; other rows omit it.

j_gene,abundance,d_gene,v_gene,CDR3aa,CDR3nt
TRBJ2-5,NA,NA,TRBV7-2,CASSLDVSQETQYF,TGTGCCAGCAGCTTAGACGTCAGTCAAGAGACCCAGTACTTC
TRBJ2-7,NA,NA,TRBV15,CATSDTSWAGSSYEQYF,TGTGCCACCAGCGACACAAGTTGGGCGGGAAGCTCCTACGAGCAGTACTTC
TRBJ2-3,once,NA,TRBV28,CASSPRGSGYTDTQYF,TGTGCCAGCAGCCCCCGGGGGAGCGGTTACACAGATACGCAGTATTTT
TRBJ2-7,NA,NA,TRBV7-9,CASSGSYEQYF,TGTGCCAGCAGTGGAAGCTACGAGCAGTACTTC
TRBJ2-7,NA,TRBD2,TRBV5-1,CASRPRGTSDYEQYF,TGCGCCAGCAGGCCAAGAGGGACTAGCGACTACGAGCAGTACTTC
TRBJ2-7,once,NA,TRBV27,CASSLTSSSYEQYF,TGTGCCAGCAGTTTAACATCTAGCTCCTACGAGCAGTACTTC
TRBJ2-1,NA,NA,TRBV4-3,CASSQDWGNNEQFF,TGCGCCAGCAGCCAAGATTGGGGGAATAATGAGCAGTTCTTC
TRBJ2-7,NA,NA,TRBV5-1,CARREVRYEQYF,TGCGCCCGGAGGGAAGTACGCTACGAGCAGTACTTC
TRBJ1-1,NA,NA,TRBV18,CASSQPADGYTEAFF,TGTGCCAGCTCACAACCCGCGGACGGATACACTGAAGCTTTCTTT
TRBJ2-2,once,TRBD1,TRBV28,CASSSPGQGNTGELFF,TGTGCCAGCAGCTCCCCGGGACAGGGGAACACCGGGGAGCTGTTTTTT
TRBJ1-2,once,NA,TRBV9,CASSASDGNYGYTF,TGTGCCAGCAGCGCTTCAGACGGAAACTATGGCTACACCTTC
TRBJ1-1,NA,TRBD1,TRBV7-9,CASSLEQGSLMNTEAFF,TGTGCCAGCAGCTTAGAACAGGGGTCCCTTATGAACACTGAAGCTTTCTTT
TRBJ2-7,NA,TRBD1,TRBV5-1,CASSPRTGPDEQYF,TGCGCCAGCAGCCCAAGGACAGGGCCGGACGAGCAGTACTTC
TRBJ2-7,NA,NA,TRBV29-1,CSVEGGVAGTYEQYF,TGCAGCGTTGAAGGGGGGGTGGCGGGGACCTACGAGCAGTACTTC
TRBJ2-7,once,NA,TRBV7-3,CASSSYAGSSYEQYF,TGTGCCAGCAGCTCCTATGCAGGGAGCTCCTACGAGCAGTACTTC
TRBJ1-1,NA,TRBD1,TRBV9,CASSVAETGGTEAFF,TGTGCCAGCAGCGTAGCTGAGACAGGGGGCACTGAAGCTTTCTTT
TRBJ1-1,once,NA,TRBV4-2,CASSQGYSEMNTEAFF,TGTGCCAGCAGCCAGGGTTACAGTGAGATGAACACTGAAGCTTTCTTT
TRBJ2-1,once,TRBD2,TRBV7-9,CASSDKGLAGEAPGNEQFF,TGTGCCAGCAGCGATAAGGGACTAGCGGGGGAGGCCCCTGGCAATGAGCAGTTCTTC
TRBJ2-7,once,NA,TRBV11-2,CASSFSGTYEQYF,TGTGCCAGCAGCTTTTCTGGGACCTACGAGCAGTACTTC
TRBJ2-1,NA,TRBD1,TRBV7-9,CASSKDRGNYNEQFF,TGTGCCAGCAGCAAAGACAGGGGCAACTACAATGAGCAGTTCTTC
TRBJ1-4,NA,NA,TRBV4-1,CASSQDGNAEKLFF,TGCGCCAGCAGCCAAGACGGCAATGCTGAAAAACTGTTTTTT
TRBJ2-4,NA,NA,TRBV27,CASSQEGKHIQYF,TGTGCCAGCAGTCAAGAGGGGAAACACATTCAGTACTTC
TRBJ1-2,NA,NA,TRBV30,CAWSSENYGYTF,TGTGCCTGGAGTTCGGAGAACTATGGCTACACCTTC
TRBJ2-7,NA,NA,TRBV4-3,CASSQDGPGPSYEQYF,TGCGCCAGCAGCCAAGATGGCCCAGGGCCCTCCTACGAGCAGTACTTC
TRBJ2-7,NA,TRBD2,TRBV9,CASSASGGITYEQYF,TGTGCCAGCAGCGCTTCGGGAGGGATCACCTACGAGCAGTACTTC
TRBJ2-7,NA,NA,TRBV6-5,CASSYEGGPYEQYF,TGTGCCAGCAGTTACGAGGGCGGACCCTACGAGCAGTACTTC
TRBJ2-7,NA,NA,TRBV7-2,CASSMDFPFTDEQYF,TGTGCCAGCAGCATGGACTTTCCCTTTACGGACGAGCAGTACTTC
TRBJ1-5,NA,NA,TRBV4-2,CASSQDKQGPNQPQHF,TGTGCCAGCAGCCAAGATAAACAGGGCCCTAATCAGCCCCAGCATTTT
TRBJ1-1,NA,NA,TRBV4-1,CASSQDSRAIEAFF,TGCGCCAGCAGCCAAGATAGCAGGGCCATCGAAGCTTTCTTT
TRBJ2-7,once,NA,TRBV28,CASSYHGSISYEQYF,TGTGCCAGCAGTTATCACGGGAGTATCTCCTACGAGCAGTACTTC
TRBJ2-5,NA,NA,TRBV4-2,CASSPGWETQYF,TGTGCCAGCAGCCCCGGGTGGGAGACCCAGTACTTC